This is a list of T cell receptor beta chains from one sample in a study of OX40 agonist ivuxolimab in advanced cancers. The method was immunoSEQ multiplex PCR; TCRdb's version includes in-frame clones alone and lacks a portion of them. This table holds about 71,000 clones, roughly 81% found once. The source was CD4+ or CD8+ T cells sorted from blood, collected in a trial of the OX40 agonist ivuxolimab. These receptors were obtained from an adult with an advanced solid tumor such as melanoma, head and neck, liver or kidney cancer. The conserved cysteine and the conserved F or W are not part of the CDR3 here. Fields, in order: V gene, CDR3 protein.

V: TRBV7-8; CDR3: ASSRRDDPYEQY
V: TRBV4-1; CDR3: ASRLGTSSYEQY
V: TRBV11-3; CDR3: ASSRDRLNRYGYT
V: TRBV7-3; CDR3: ASSLSREHNEQF
V: TRBV5-1; CDR3: ASSSRGKTIEAF
V: TRBV28; CDR3: ASSYQGYEQY
V: TRBV9; CDR3: ASSQDRSNEKLF
V: TRBV15; CDR3: ATSNGPSGRASEQF
V: TRBV30; CDR3: AWSKDRMHEQY
V: TRBV7-2; CDR3: ASSLGGGPYEQY
V: TRBV5-1; CDR3: ASSLGYQETQY
V: TRBV2; CDR3: ASSQTAVEAF
V: TRBV7-8; CDR3: ASSQDWDSNQPQH
V: TRBV19; CDR3: ASSILQGTETQY
V: TRBV7-9; CDR3: ASSGREVGQPQH
V: TRBV30; CDR3: AYQGGTSIRLF
V: TRBV7-9; CDR3: ASSLRGNQPQH
V: TRBV11-3; CDR3: ASSLEQGNEQF
V: TRBV6-6; CDR3: ASSRDWTEAF
V: TRBV6-5; CDR3: ASRRQVEETQY
V: TRBV7-9; CDR3: ASSLATPSTEGGDTQY
V: TRBV7-9; CDR3: ASSPTGNTIY
V: TRBV7-2; CDR3: ASSAYRGTTNEKLF
V: TRBV10-3; CDR3: AISERADEQF
V: TRBV5-5; CDR3: ASSGSVSRSYEQY
V: TRBV6-4; CDR3: ASSELGGPYNEQF
V: TRBV10-1; CDR3: ASSESGTTNTDTQY
V: TRBV6-1; CDR3: ASEGPSGANVLT